The 10 T cell receptor beta chains presented below share a single source sample, sequenced in a study of memory CD4+ T cells and cytomegalovirus serostatus. This table comes from immunoSEQ multiplex PCR, and its TCRdb copy is limited to in-frame clones, with some not included. The sample holds under 75,000 clones, around three quarters seen once. Single viable CD3+CD4+CD8-CD45RO+ cells were sorted as the memory CD4+ T cells. Source material: memory CD4+ T cells from blood. These receptor sequences come from an adult in good health and CMV-seronegative. Some clones in this sample may be carry-over from other donors' samples.

As regards this clone: Germline and junction disagree at one end, which may indicate a read error. The CDR3 protein is CASSKDSQGAFTIYF. The CDR3, as DNA: TGCGCCAGCAGCAAAGACTCACAGGGCGCATTTACCATATATTTT. The V call is TRBV4-3, the J call TRBJ1-3, with D perhaps matching TRBD1 (6 bases). Germline V gene data show CDR1 as LGHNA and CDR2 as YSLEER. The CDR3 consists of 15 residues.

The chain uses TRBV2 and TRBJ1-1, with a possible D match to TRBD1 (5 bases). V lost 1 base to trimming and J lost 10 bases, with 13 bases between them. The CDR3 is 13 amino acids. Germline V gene lookup returns CDR1 SNHLY and CDR2 FYNNEI. The CDR3 DNA is TGTGCCAGCAGTGAAGGGGGCGCCGGACCAGCTTTCTTT. This sequence encodes CASSEGGAGPAFF.

V usage is TRBV9 and J usage is TRBJ1-2; no clear D. This CDR3 is 15 amino acids long. CDR1 and CDR2 (germline): SGDLS, YYNGEE. V lost 0 bases to trimming and J lost 0 bases, with 9 bases between them. In DNA form, the CDR3 reads TGTGCCAGCAGCGTAGCTCCGGCCTCTAACTATGGCTACACCTTC. Protein sequence: CASSVAPASNYGYTF.

The gene calls are TRBV2 and TRBJ2-7; no reliable D call. Germline CDR1 and CDR2: SNHLY and FYNNEI. V was pared by 0 bases and J by 0 bases, with 12 bases between. CDR3 length: 16 residues. The CDR3 is CASSEAHLSSSYEQYF. The CDR3 coding sequence is TGTGCCAGCAGTGAAGCCCACCTCTCGAGCTCCTACGAGCAGTACTTC. The whole variable domain, remainder taken from reference TRBV2 and TRBJ2-7, is EPEVTQTPSHQVTQMGQEVILRCVPISNHLYFYWYRQILGQKVEFLVSFYNNEISEKSEIFDDQFSVERPDGSNFTLKIRSTKLEDSAMYFCASSEAHLSSSYEQYFGPGTRLTVT.

The chain uses TRBV6-5 and TRBJ2-5, with D hard to call. The CDR3 covers 15 residues. From germline, CDR1 is MNHEY and CDR2 SVGAGI. Deletions cut 2 bases from V and 2 bases from J, with 12 bases between. CDR3 protein: CASSYAAATQETQYF. The CDR3 DNA is TGTGCCAGCAGTTACGCGGCAGCTACTCAAGAGACCCAGTACTTC.

The rearrangement links TRBV5-4 to TRBJ2-7; no clear D gene. Germline V gene sequence: CDR1 SGHNT, CDR2 YYREEE (reference sequence). V gave up 0 bases and J gave up 10 bases, with 11 bases separating them. CDR3 size: 12 residues. CDR3 sequence (DNA): TGTGCCAGCAGCTTGGAAGACCGGGCCCAGTACTTC. It specifies CASSLEDRAQYF. The full variable domain, completed using reference TRBV5-4 and TRBJ2-7, is ETGVTQSPTHLIKTRGQQVTLRCSSQSGHNTVSWYQQALGQGPQFIFQYYREEENGRGNFPPRFSGLQFPNYSSELNVNALELDDSALYLCASSLEDRAQYFGPGTRLTVT.

The chain employs TRBV5-1 and TRBJ2-5, with 9 positions matching TRBD1. This CDR3 comprises 15 residues. In germline, CDR1 is SGHRS, CDR2 YFSETQ. V dropped 4 bases and J dropped 4; count of bases not matched to a gene: 8. CDR3 nucleotides: TGCGCCAGCAGCCCGGGACAGGGTGGGACAGAGACCCAGTACTTC. It yields the protein CASSPGQGGTETQYF.

This clone was seen only once. The V gene is TRBV7-9, the J gene TRBJ2-7; a possible D gene is TRBD1 (5 bases). Germline V gives CDR1 SEHNR, CDR2 FQNEAQ (reference sequence). The ends were cut back, 5 bases at V and 2 bases at J, with 16 bases in the middle. CDR3 length: 15 amino acids. The CDR3 spells CASSHRTPLTYEQYF. The CDR3 region has the DNA TGTGCCAGCAGCCATAGGACACCCCTTACCTACGAGCAGTACTTC.

This clone was observed a single time. The chain links TRBV7-6 to TRBJ1-1, with 8 positions matching TRBD1. This CDR3 contains 15 residues. With V trimmed by 3 bases and J by 2 bases, 5 bases remained unmatched. Germline V gene lookup returns CDR1 SGHVS and CDR2 FNYEAQ. DNA for the CDR3: TGTGCCAGCAGCTTTACAGGGGGTTTAAACACTGAAGCTTTCTTT. This codes for CASSFTGGLNTEAFF.

The chain employs TRBV18 and TRBJ1-1; 8 bases map to TRBD1. There are 17 residues in the CDR3. V lost 3 bases and J lost 4; bases outside the gene matches: 13. Per the germline V gene, CDR1 is KGHSH and CDR2 is LQKENI. CDR3 residues: CASSPGVWTGSGTEAFF. CDR3 nucleotides: TGTGCCAGCTCACCGGGGGTCTGGACAGGGAGCGGCACTGAAGCTTTCTTT.